A single sample is the source of the 23 T cell receptor beta chains below, sequenced in a study of blood T cell repertoires in COVID-19 (TCRdb year 2020). Libraries were made using the immunoSEQ multiplex PCR assay. What TCRdb holds here is the immuneACCESS table cut down to in-frame rearrangements. Part of the clones is not present; checked against another copy, under half of the missing clones reflect an unresolved V gene, and the others are unexplained. The sample includes some 180,000 clones, with approximately 85% observed a single time. In total, the top ten clones hold 6.2% of the sample. Specimen: PBMCs or T cells enriched from blood (not recorded which). Every receptor here comes from a man aged 40-49 years who had recovered from COVID-19.

A single count supports this clone. This chain links TRBV7-9 with TRBJ2-7; tentatively, D is TRBD1 (6 bases). V lost 5 bases and J 0 bases, leaving 14 bases between the germline ends. Germline V gene sequence: CDR1 SEHNR, CDR2 FQNEAQ (reference sequence). The CDR3 is 15 amino acids. Written as DNA, the CDR3 is TGTGCCAGCAGCCCCGACAGGACTCCCTCCTACGAGCAGTACTTC. Translation gives CASSPDRTPSYEQYF.

The count of this clone is one. The chain is built from TRBV19 and TRBJ2-1; D may be TRBD2 (5 bases). This CDR3 contains 14 residues. V was cut by 7 bases and J by 3 bases, with 13 bases left in between. The germline V gene has CDR1 LNHDA and CDR2 SQIVND (reference sequence). As DNA, the CDR3 is TGTGCCAGTACCCCTAGAGGGCTCTACAATGAGCAGTTCTTC. This codes for CASTPRGLYNEQFF.

This chain connects TRBV7-8 to TRBJ2-1; D is perhaps TRBD1 (6 bases). V lost 1 base and J 9 bases, leaving 16 bases between the germline ends. Germline loops: CDR1 SGHVS, CDR2 FQNEAQ. The CDR3 runs 15 residues. The CDR3: CASSLVQGITGEQFF. CDR3 DNA: TGTGCCAGCAGCTTAGTGCAGGGGATAACTGGTGAGCAGTTCTTC.

The J gene is TRBJ2-7, the V gene TRBV30, with TRBD1 as a possible D gene (5 bases). Germline CDR1 is GTSNPN and CDR2 is SVGIG (reference sequence). The CDR3 length is 14 residues. Trimming took 3 bases from V and 3 from J, leaving 15 bases between them. CDR3 nucleotide sequence: TGTGCCTGGAGCGTCAGCCAGGGCTACTACGAGCAGTACTTC. Protein product: CAWSVSQGYYEQYF.

V and J are TRBV6-5 and TRBJ1-2, with TRBD1 matching over 7 bases. The CDR3 contains 14 residues. The germline CDR1 and CDR2 sequences are MNHEY and SVGAGI. Trimming removed 7 bases from V and 4 bases from J; junction bases left unmatched: 9. The CDR3 bases are TGTGCCAGCATCACGGGAGGGGGCTTCTATGGCTACACCTTC. It translates to CASITGGGFYGYTF.

The genes are TRBV20-1 and TRBJ2-1; possibly TRBD2 for D (7 bases). Germline values: CDR1 DFQATT, CDR2 SNEGSKA (reference sequence). V was pared by 5 bases and J by 13 bases, with 15 bases between. This CDR3 has 11 amino acids. CDR3 DNA: TGCAGTGCTGGGACTACAGGGCGACAGTTCTTC. Protein product: CSAGTTGRQFF.

The chain links TRBV30 to TRBJ1-5; D perhaps matches TRBD1 (6 bases). Trimming took 2 bases from V and 6 from J, leaving 11 bases between them. There are 13 residues in the CDR3. Germline loops: CDR1 GTSNPN, CDR2 SVGIG (reference sequence). CDR3 loop: CAWSLGGAQPQHF. CDR3 DNA: TGTGCCTGGAGTCTCGGGGGGGCTCAGCCCCAGCATTTT.

The chain employs TRBV6-5 and TRBJ1-1; no reliable D call. Trimming removed 3 bases from V and 0 bases from J, with 8 bases in between. Per the germline V gene, CDR1 is MNHEY and CDR2 is SVGAGI. The CDR3 runs 14 residues. The CDR3 protein is CASSYGRMNTEAFF. The CDR3 bases are TGTGCCAGCAGTTATGGGAGGATGAACACTGAAGCTTTCTTT.

The genes are TRBV9 and TRBJ2-2; tentatively, D is TRBD1 (5 bases). Trimming removed 0 bases at V and 7 bases at J, with 13 bases between. The CDR3 extends over 15 amino acids. Looked up from germline, CDR1 is SGDLS and CDR2 is YYNGEE. DNA of the CDR3: TGTGCCAGCAGCGTAGAGGGCAGGGCCAGCGGGGAGCTGTTTTTT. Protein: CASSVEGRASGELFF.

The J gene is TRBJ2-7, the V gene TRBV9; 9 bases match TRBD1. The V gene end was trimmed by 4 bases and the J gene end by 6 bases; junction bases not matched to a gene: 17. Germline CDR1 and CDR2: SGDLS and YYNGEE. The CDR3 length is 17 residues. The CDR3 bases are TGTGCCAGCAGCTTACAAACTGCGGGACAGGGTATCTCCGAGCAGTACTTC. It specifies CASSLQTAGQGISEQYF.

This rearrangement joins TRBV6-1 to TRBJ1-1; D ambiguous. CDR1 and CDR2 from the germline V gene are MNHNS and SASEGT. This CDR3 spans 11 amino acids. Deletions cut 3 bases from V and 11 bases from J, with 10 bases between. This chain's CDR3 is CASSDRWRAFF. The CDR3, as DNA: TGTGCCAGCAGTGATCGCTGGAGGGCTTTCTTT.

V is TRBV19 and J is TRBJ1-2; TRBD1 matches at 9 bases. Germline values: CDR1 LNHDA, CDR2 SQIVND (reference sequence). This CDR3 comprises 13 residues. V lost 1 base and J lost 7; bases outside the gene matches: 1. The CDR3 loop is CASSIGQGGGYTF. The CDR3 region has the DNA TGTGCCAGTAGTATAGGACAGGGGGGTGGCTACACCTTC.

This clone was recorded once. This rearrangement joins TRBV10-3 to TRBJ1-2, with TRBD1 matching over 7 bases. V lost 10 bases and J lost 2; bases outside the gene matches: 4. The CDR3 has 12 amino acids. The germline CDR1 and CDR2 sequences are ENHRY and SYGVKD. The CDR3 protein is CATTGTNYGYTF. DNA for the CDR3: TGTGCCACGACAGGGACAAACTATGGCTACACCTTC.

The V gene is TRBV19, the J gene TRBJ2-2; 12 positions match TRBD2. Germline assignment: CDR1 LNHDA and CDR2 SQIVND (reference sequence). With V trimmed by 8 bases and J by 3 bases, 10 bases remained unmatched. This CDR3 has 17 residues. The CDR3 coding sequence is TGTGCCAGTCGCCCCCGGGGACTAGCGGGTGACACCGGGGAGCTGTTTTTT. Residues: CASRPRGLAGDTGELFF.

This chain joins TRBV11-3 and TRBJ2-3, with TRBD2 matching over 8 bases. This CDR3 region has 19 residues. Germline-derived CDR1 and CDR2 are SGHNT and YENEEA. Trimming removed 0 bases from V and 3 bases from J; junction bases left unmatched: 14. CDR3 protein: CASSLDPARKRGRTDTQYF. CDR3 DNA: TGTGCCAGCAGCTTAGACCCCGCCCGGAAGCGGGGGAGGACAGATACGCAGTATTTT.

This chain joins TRBV28 and TRBJ1-2, with a possible D match to TRBD1 (6 bases). V was clipped by 6 bases and J by 3 bases, with 11 bases between them. Germline CDR1 MDHEN, CDR2 SYDVKM. This CDR3 region has 13 residues. CDR3 nucleotides: TGTGCCAGCAGCTTGGACAGAGACTATGGCTACACCTTC. Protein product: CASSLDRDYGYTF.

This sequence joins TRBV30 and TRBJ1-1, with no clear D. V dropped 5 bases and J dropped 6 bases, with 10 bases sitting between them. Germline V CDR1 and CDR2: GTSNPN, SVGIG (reference sequence). This CDR3 contains 11 residues. The CDR3 is CAWSERAEAFF. In DNA, the CDR3 is TGTGCCTGGTCTGAGAGGGCTGAAGCTTTCTTT.

This CDR3 reads CASSQEGGTSYNEQFF. The CDR3 nucleotides read TGTGCCAGCAGCCAAGAGGGCGGGACCTCCTACAATGAGCAGTTCTTC. The chain joins TRBV4-2 to TRBJ2-1, with D possibly being TRBD2 (6 bases). The CDR3 spans 16 residues. The germline gives CDR1 LGHNA, CDR2 YNFKEQ. Trimming removed 0 bases at V and 0 bases at J, with 9 bases between.

V is TRBV2 and J is TRBJ2-7, with a possible D match to TRBD1 (6 bases). This CDR3 has 17 residues. V was clipped by 2 bases and J by 0 bases, with 17 bases between them. Germline CDR1 is SNHLY and CDR2 is FYNNEI. The CDR3 DNA follows: TGTGCCAGCAGTGAACTGTTGGGACAAATATTCTCCTACGAGCAGTACTTC. Protein product: CASSELLGQIFSYEQYF.

The chain combines TRBV6-4 with TRBJ1-1; D possibly corresponds to TRBD1 (5 bases). Germline CDR1 and CDR2: MRHNA and SNTAGT. This CDR3 comprises 13 residues. V was shortened by 4 bases and J by 1 base, with 7 bases between the two germline ends. The CDR3, as DNA: TGTGCCAGCAGTGTACAGGAGAACACTGAAGCTTTCTTT. Protein product: CASSVQENTEAFF.

The chain uses TRBV6-5 and TRBJ1-2; D is unclear. Germline values: CDR1 MNHEY, CDR2 SVGAGI. The CDR3 is 13 residues long. With 6 bases removed from V and 3 bases from J, the gap between germline ends came to 11 bases. CDR3 in DNA: TGTGCCAGCAGCCTTGACATAGACTATGGCTACACCTTC. Translating it yields CASSLDIDYGYTF.

The V call is TRBV10-3, the J call TRBJ1-3; 8 nucleotides line up with TRBD1. Germline lookup yields CDR1 ENHRY and CDR2 SYGVKD. V shed 4 bases and J 0 bases; nucleotides not matched to a gene: 8. This CDR3 is built from 17 residues. Here the CDR3 DNA reads TGTGCCATCAGTGTCGCGACAGGGGCGTACTCTGGAAACACCATATATTTT. It specifies CAISVATGAYSGNTIYF.

This chain joins TRBV11-2 and TRBJ2-3, with TRBD2 as a possible D gene (5 bases). Trimming took off 4 bases at V and 2 bases at J, with 13 bases between the two ends. The germline V gene has CDR1 SGHAT and CDR2 FQNNGV. The CDR3 runs to 15 residues. The CDR3 loop reads CASSSSGSHTDTQYF. DNA for the CDR3: TGTGCCAGCAGCTCGAGTGGGAGCCACACAGATACGCAGTATTTT.